A selection of T cell receptor beta chains follows, all from one sample in a study of preoperative IRX-2 immunotherapy in early breast cancer. Clones were sequenced by immunoSEQ multiplex PCR, and TCRdb holds only the in-frame ones, with some missing. This table holds roughly 62,000 clones, roughly 94% found once. The sample was collected from a patient treated with IRX-2 immunotherapy. The receptors shown here come from a human donor with breast cancer. CDR3s include the opening cysteine and the closing phenylalanine or tryptophan. The order of the fields is clone size, J gene, V gene, CDR3 protein. Size values are once, few and many counts, or a class for expanded clones, and some rows have none.

abundance: .; j_gene: TRBJ1-2; v_gene: TRBV2; CDR3aa: CASSEREDYGYTF
abundance: .; j_gene: TRBJ2-7; v_gene: TRBV15; CDR3aa: CATSTPTSGEVYEQYF
abundance: .; j_gene: TRBJ1-2; v_gene: TRBV7-8; CDR3aa: CASSDNLGRLILYGYTF
abundance: .; j_gene: TRBJ2-5; v_gene: TRBV6-4; CDR3aa: CASRGRAREETQYF
abundance: .; j_gene: TRBJ2-7; v_gene: TRBV4-1; CDR3aa: CASSDLGSLRVYEQYF
abundance: .; j_gene: TRBJ2-3; v_gene: TRBV28; CDR3aa: CASSSATLADTQYF
abundance: .; j_gene: TRBJ2-5; v_gene: TRBV29-1; CDR3aa: CSVGEETQYF
abundance: .; j_gene: TRBJ2-1; v_gene: TRBV7-2; CDR3aa: CASRQTDSYNEQFF
abundance: .; j_gene: TRBJ2-3; v_gene: TRBV18; CDR3aa: CASSLAGDTDTQYF
abundance: once; j_gene: TRBJ2-1; v_gene: TRBV11-3; CDR3aa: CASSPTSSSYNEQFF
abundance: .; j_gene: TRBJ2-5; v_gene: TRBV5-4; CDR3aa: CASSLGLAGEETQYF
abundance: .; j_gene: TRBJ1-6; v_gene: TRBV19; CDR3aa: CASSGQGTYNSPLHF
abundance: .; j_gene: TRBJ2-3; v_gene: TRBV30; CDR3aa: CACSTGGASTDTQYF
abundance: .; j_gene: TRBJ1-5; v_gene: TRBV18; CDR3aa: CASSSDINQPQHF
abundance: .; j_gene: TRBJ1-5; v_gene: TRBV28; CDR3aa: CASTPGGLDQPQHF
abundance: .; j_gene: TRBJ2-7; v_gene: TRBV23-1; CDR3aa: CASSDICGRSSYEQYF
abundance: .; j_gene: TRBJ2-1; v_gene: TRBV7-8; CDR3aa: CASSLELLGNEQFF
abundance: .; j_gene: TRBJ1-5; v_gene: TRBV6-6; CDR3aa: CASSYPDRPNQPQHF
abundance: .; j_gene: TRBJ2-7; v_gene: TRBV7-9; CDR3aa: CASSLERRQYF
abundance: .; j_gene: TRBJ2-3; v_gene: TRBV5-1; CDR3aa: CASSLAQGTDTQYF
abundance: .; j_gene: TRBJ1-4; v_gene: TRBV10-3; CDR3aa: CAISDLTGAGEKLFF
abundance: .; j_gene: TRBJ2-7; v_gene: TRBV5-6; CDR3aa: CASSLGYEQYF